This T cell receptor (beta chain) was sequenced for a study of cytomegalovirus exposure and HLA in healthy donors. Study observations and caveats: An analysis that came later showed most CMV-associated TCR beta chains appearing HLA-restricted. High specificity and sensitivity for cytomegalovirus status were reported for the classifier.

The PCR ran on 60 Vbeta and 13 Jbeta primers. Sequencing used immunoSEQ multiplex PCR; TCRdb keeps in-frame clones, though not all of them. Of roughly 73,000 clones listed, around 82% are singletons. V lost 5 bases and J lost 10, with 14 bases in between. The CDR3 is 12 amino acids. CDR1 and CDR2 from the germline V gene are MDHEN and SYDVKM. For this clone: Its target is unknown.

The clonotype comes from a man aged 40-55 years in good health and CMV-seronegative. Sequencing was performed on PBMCs. The rearrangement joins TRBV28 to TRBJ1-2; D remains ambiguous. The CDR3 DNA reads as TGTGCCAGCAGTGGCCCTGTAATCCCCTACACCTTC. Encoded protein: CASSGPVIPYTF.